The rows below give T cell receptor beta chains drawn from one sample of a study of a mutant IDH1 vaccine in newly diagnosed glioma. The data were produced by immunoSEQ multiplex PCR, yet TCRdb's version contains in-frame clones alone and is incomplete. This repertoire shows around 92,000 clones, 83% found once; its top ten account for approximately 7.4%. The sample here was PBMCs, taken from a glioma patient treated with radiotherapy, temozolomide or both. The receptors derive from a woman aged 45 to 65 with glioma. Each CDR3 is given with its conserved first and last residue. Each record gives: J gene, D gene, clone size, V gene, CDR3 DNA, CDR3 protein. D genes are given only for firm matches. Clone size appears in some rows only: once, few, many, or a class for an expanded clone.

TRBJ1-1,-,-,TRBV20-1,TGCATGATCAGATGGAACACTGAAGCTTTCTTT,CMIRWNTEAFF
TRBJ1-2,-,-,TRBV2,TGTGCCAGCGGGGGGGGCTATGGCTACACCTTC,CASGGGYGYTF
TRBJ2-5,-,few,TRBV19,TGTGCCAGTAGTAAGGCAGTACAAGAGACCCAGTACTTC,CASSKAVQETQYF
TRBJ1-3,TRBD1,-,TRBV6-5,TGTGCCACACAGGGGGCTGGAAACACCATATATTTT,CATQGAGNTIYF
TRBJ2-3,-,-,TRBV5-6,TGTGCCAGCAGCCCCCGGGGGCTACATGATCATGGTACGCAGTATTTT,CASSPRGLHDHGTQYF
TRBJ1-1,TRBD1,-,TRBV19,TGTGCCAGTAGTCACCGGACAGGGGTTATGACTGAAGCTTTCTTT,CASSHRTGVMTEAFF
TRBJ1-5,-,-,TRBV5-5,TGTGCCAGCAGCTTGAGCGGTATCCCAGGTCCCTATAGCAATCAGCCCCAGCATTTT,CASSLSGIPGPYSNQPQHF
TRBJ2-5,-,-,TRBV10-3,TGTGCCATCAGTGAGGGCAGAGGCCAAGAGACCCAGTACTTC,CAISEGRGQETQYF
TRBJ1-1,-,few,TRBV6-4,TGTGCCAGCAGTGACTCAGGGAACACTGAAGCTTTCTTT,CASSDSGNTEAFF
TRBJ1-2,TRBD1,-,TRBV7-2,TGTGCCAGCAGCGCCGGGACAGGGTTTAAGAGCTATGGCTACACCTTC,CASSAGTGFKSYGYTF
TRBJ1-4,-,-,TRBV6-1,TGTGCCAGCAGTGACAGGACCGCGGTCTTGAGGGAAAAACTGTTTTTT,CASSDRTAVLREKLFF
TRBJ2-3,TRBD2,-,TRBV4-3,TGCGCCAGCAGCCAGACTAGCGGGGGGCGCACAGATACGCAGTATTTT,CASSQTSGGRTDTQYF
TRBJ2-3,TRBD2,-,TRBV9,TGTGCCAGCAGCGATTCAGGTACTAGCGGGGGGGCAGATACGCAGTATTTT,CASSDSGTSGGADTQYF
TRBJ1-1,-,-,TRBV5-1,TGCGCCAGCAGCTTGGTAGGAACTGAAGCTTTCTTT,CASSLVGTEAFF
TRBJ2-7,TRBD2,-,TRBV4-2,TGTGCCAGCAGCCTAGGTCCGGGAGGGAAGGGCTACGAGCAGTACTTC,CASSLGPGGKGYEQYF
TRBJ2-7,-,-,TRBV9,TGTGCCAGCAGCGTAGGGGGCCCCTCGGAGCAGTACTTC,CASSVGGPSEQYF
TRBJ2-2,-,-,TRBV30,TGTGCCTGGTCGGGGGAGAATAAACCCCCGAACACCGGGGAGCTGTTTTTT,CAWSGENKPPNTGELFF
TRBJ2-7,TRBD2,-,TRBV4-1,TGCGCCAGCAGCCACCGCAGCGGGGCCCCCTACGAGCAGTACTTC,CASSHRSGAPYEQYF
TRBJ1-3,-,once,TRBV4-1,TGCGCCAGCAGCCAAGTTTTGGACTCTGGAAACACCATATATTTT,CASSQVLDSGNTIYF
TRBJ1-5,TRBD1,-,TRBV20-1,TGCAGTGCTAGGGGTGAGGGACAGGGGCATTTT,CSARGEGQGHF
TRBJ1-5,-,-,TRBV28,TGTGCCAGCAGTTCCCTCCAGGGGTATCAGCCCCAGCATTTT,CASSSLQGYQPQHF
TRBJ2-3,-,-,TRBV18,TGTGCTAGCTCACCAAGGACTAAAGATACGCAGTATTTT,CASSPRTKDTQYF
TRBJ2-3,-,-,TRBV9,TGTGCCAGCAGCGTAGCAGCTAGGGGCACAGATACGCAGTATTTT,CASSVAARGTDTQYF
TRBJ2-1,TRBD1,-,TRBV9,TGTGCCAGCAGCGTAGACAGGGGGCGAAATGAGCAGTTCTTC,CASSVDRGRNEQFF
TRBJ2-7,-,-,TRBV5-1,TGCGCCAGCAGCCAGGGGACACGGAGTTTGGAGCAGTACTTC,CASSQGTRSLEQYF
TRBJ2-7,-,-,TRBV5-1,TGCGCCAGCAGCTTGGTAGTAGCGGATTCCTACGAGCAGTACTTC,CASSLVVADSYEQYF
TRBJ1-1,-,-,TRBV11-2,TGTGCCAGCAGCTTAGAATTTGGTTCAAGGAACACTGAAGCTTTCTTT,CASSLEFGSRNTEAFF
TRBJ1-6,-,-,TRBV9,TGTGCCAGCAGCGAAGGACAGTTTCGTGTCGCCCGATCCGGTTCACCCCTCCACTTT,CASSEGQFRVARSGSPLHF
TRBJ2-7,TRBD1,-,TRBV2,TGTGCCAGCAGGAAAGGGGACAGGGACTACTTC,CASRKGDRDYF
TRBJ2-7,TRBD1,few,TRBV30,TGTGCCTGTAGTCAGGGGGACGAGCAGTACTTC,CACSQGDEQYF
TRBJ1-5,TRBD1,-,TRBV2,TGTGCCAGCAGCCCGGAGGGGACAGGGGGACAGCCCCAGCATTTT,CASSPEGTGGQPQHF
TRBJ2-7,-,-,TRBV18,TGTGCCAGCTCACCCAAGGACACTTCCCCCTACGAGCAGTACTTC,CASSPKDTSPYEQYF
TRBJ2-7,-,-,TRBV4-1,TGCGCCAGCAGCCAAGAGGGAATACCCTACGAGCAGTACTTC,CASSQEGIPYEQYF
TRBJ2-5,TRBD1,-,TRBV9,TGTGCCAGCAGCTCGGCGACAGGGGACGAGACCCAGTACTTC,CASSSATGDETQYF
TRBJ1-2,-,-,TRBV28,TGTGCCAGCAGTTCCCACGGGACGGGGAACTATGGCTACACCTTC,CASSSHGTGNYGYTF
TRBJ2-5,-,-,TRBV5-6,TGTGCCAGCAGCGTGACGAGAGGGGAAGAGACCCAGTACTTC,CASSVTRGEETQYF
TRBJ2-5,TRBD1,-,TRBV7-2,TGTGCCAGCAGCTCGGACAGGGGGCCCCAGTACTTC,CASSSDRGPQYF
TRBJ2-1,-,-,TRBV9,TGTGCCAGCAGTCAGGGGGAGGGTGAGCAGTTCTTC,CASSQGEGEQFF
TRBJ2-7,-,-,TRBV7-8,TGTGCCAGCAGCTTAGGAGGCCTCTCCTACGAGCAGTACTTC,CASSLGGLSYEQYF
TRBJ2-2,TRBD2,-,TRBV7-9,TGTGCCAGCAGCTCAAAATGGACTAGCGGGGGGTCCGGGGAGCTGTTTTTT,CASSSKWTSGGSGELFF
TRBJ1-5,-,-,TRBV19,TGTGCCAGTAGTCGCCTTTCTGGCAATCAGCCCCAGCATTTT,CASSRLSGNQPQHF
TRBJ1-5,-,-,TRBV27,TGTGCCAGCAGTCTAACCAGGGTTCAGCCCCAGCATTTT,CASSLTRVQPQHF
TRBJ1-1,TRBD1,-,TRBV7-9,TGTGCCAGCAGCTTAGGAGGGGGCGTTGAAGCTTTCTTT,CASSLGGGVEAFF
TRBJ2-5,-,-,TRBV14,TGTGCCAGCAGCCAAGGAAGGCAGGGTGGGAATCGAGAGACCCAGTACTTC,CASSQGRQGGNRETQYF
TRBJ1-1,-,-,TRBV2,TGTGCCAGCGGGCGGGGAAACACTGAAGCTTTCTTT,CASGRGNTEAFF
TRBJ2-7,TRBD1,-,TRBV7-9,TGTGCCAGCAGCTTGGGGGCCGGGGACAGGGCGGCCGAGCAGTACTTC,CASSLGAGDRAAEQYF